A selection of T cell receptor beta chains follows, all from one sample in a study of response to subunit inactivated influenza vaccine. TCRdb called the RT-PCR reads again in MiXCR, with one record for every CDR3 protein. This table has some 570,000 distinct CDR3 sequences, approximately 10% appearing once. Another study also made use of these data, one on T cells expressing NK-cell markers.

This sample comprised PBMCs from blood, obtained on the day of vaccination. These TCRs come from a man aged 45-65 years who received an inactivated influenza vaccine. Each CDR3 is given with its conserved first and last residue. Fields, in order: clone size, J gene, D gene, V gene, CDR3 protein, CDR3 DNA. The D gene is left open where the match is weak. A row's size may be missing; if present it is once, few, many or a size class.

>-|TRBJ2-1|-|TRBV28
CASSFREGLEQFF
TGTGCCAGCAGTTTCCGTGAGGGCTTGGAGCAGTTCTTC
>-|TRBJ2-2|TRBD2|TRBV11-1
CASSLPLAGGSNTGELFF
TGTGCCAGCAGCTTACCATTAGCGGGAGGCTCCAACACCGGGGAGCTGTTTTTT
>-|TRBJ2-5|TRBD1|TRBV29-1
CSAARDSRKETQYF
TGCAGCGCCGCACGGGACAGTCGGAAAGAGACCCAGTACTTC
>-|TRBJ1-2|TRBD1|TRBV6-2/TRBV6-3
CASRGTGRNYGYTF
TGTGCCAGCAGAGGGACAGGGCGGAACTATGGCTACACCTTC
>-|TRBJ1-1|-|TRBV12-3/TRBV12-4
CASSPKRLGSAEAFF
TGTGCCAGCAGTCCGAAGCGACTGGGGAGTGCTGAAGCTTTCTTT
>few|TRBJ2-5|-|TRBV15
CATSRPGTQYF
TGTGCCACCAGCAGACCTGGGACCCAGTACTTC
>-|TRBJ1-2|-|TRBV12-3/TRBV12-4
CASSSRQDLNYGYTF
TGTGCCAGCAGTTCCCGACAGGACCTTAACTATGGCTACACCTTC
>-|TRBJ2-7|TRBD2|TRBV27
CASSPIFFSGRFYEQYF
TGTGCCAGCAGTCCCATCTTTTTTAGCGGGAGATTCTACGAGCAGTACTTC
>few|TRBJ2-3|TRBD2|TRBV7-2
CASSFLAGPDTQYF
TGTGCCAGCAGCTTCCTAGCGGGGCCTGATACGCAGTATTTT
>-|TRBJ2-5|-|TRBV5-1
CASSLEGPEETQYF
TGCGCCAGCAGCTTGGAGGGACCAGAAGAGACCCAGTACTTC
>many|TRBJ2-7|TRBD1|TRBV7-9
CASSLRGTGSMNEQYF
TGTGCCAGCAGCTTACGGGGGACAGGGAGTATGAACGAGCAGTACTTC
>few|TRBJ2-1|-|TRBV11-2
CAIQQYRGRRGENEQFF
TGTGCCATCCAACAGTATCGGGGACGAAGGGGCGAGAATGAGCAGTTCTTC
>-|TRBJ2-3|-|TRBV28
CASSFVGTRTDTQYF
TGTGCCAGCAGTTTCGTAGGGACGCGAACAGATACGCAGTATTTT
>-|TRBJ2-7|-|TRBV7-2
CASSLIQNYEQYF
TGTGCCAGCAGCTTAATACAGAACTACGAGCAGTACTTC
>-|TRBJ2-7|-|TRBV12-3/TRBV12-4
CASSSILRDSMGEQYF
TGTGCCAGCAGTTCGATCCTCCGGGACTCGATGGGGGAGCAGTACTTC
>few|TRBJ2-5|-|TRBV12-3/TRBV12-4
CASSFPDSQETQYF
TGTGCCAGCAGTTTCCCGGACAGTCAAGAGACCCAGTACTTC
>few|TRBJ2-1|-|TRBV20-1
CSAGYYNEQFF
TGCAGTGCTGGATATTACAATGAGCAGTTCTTC
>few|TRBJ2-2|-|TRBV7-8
CASSLILTGRSTGELFF
TGTGCCAGCAGCTTAATCTTAACAGGGCGAAGCACCGGGGAGCTGTTTTTT
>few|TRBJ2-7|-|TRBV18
CASSPNGPQVAYEQYF
TGTGCCAGCTCACCAAACGGCCCACAGGTCGCCTACGAGCAGTACTTC
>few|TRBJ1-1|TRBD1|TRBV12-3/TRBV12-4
CASSYWTGRAFF
TGTGCCAGCAGTTATTGGACAGGGAGAGCTTTCTTT
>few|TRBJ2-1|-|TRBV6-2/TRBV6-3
CASREISYNEQFF
TGTGCCAGCAGGGAGATCTCCTACAATGAGCAGTTCTTC
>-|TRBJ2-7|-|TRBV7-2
CASSLEAGYDEQYF
TGTGCCAGCAGCTTAGAGGCAGGGTACGACGAGCAGTACTTC
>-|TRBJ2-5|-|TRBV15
CATSSSYLTGTRETQYF
TGTGCCACCAGCAGCAGCTACTTGACTGGGACCAGGGAGACCCAGTACTTC
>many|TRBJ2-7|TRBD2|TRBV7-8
CASSLTTSGYSYEQYF
TGTGCCAGCAGCTTAACGACTAGCGGGTACTCCTACGAGCAGTACTTC
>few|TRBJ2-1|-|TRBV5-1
CASRTETYNEQFF
TGCGCCAGCAGGACTGAGACCTACAATGAGCAGTTCTTC
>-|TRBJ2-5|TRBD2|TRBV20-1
CSARPGTSGGWTQYF
TGCAGTGCTAGACCAGGGACTAGCGGTGGTTGGACCCAGTACTTC
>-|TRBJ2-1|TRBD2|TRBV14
CASSPTSGRHNEQFF
TGTGCCAGCAGCCCGACTAGCGGGAGACACAATGAGCAGTTCTTC
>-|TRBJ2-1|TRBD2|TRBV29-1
CSVGGQRGPYNEQFF
TGCAGCGTTGGGGGCCAGCGGGGGCCATACAATGAGCAGTTCTTC
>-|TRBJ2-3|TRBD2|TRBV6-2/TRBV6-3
CASSYSSASGGHVVGTDTQYF
TGTGCCAGCAGTTACTCGTCCGCTAGCGGGGGGCATGTGGTGGGCACAGATACGCAGTATTTT
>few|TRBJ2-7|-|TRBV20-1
CSAREPRVRGEQYF
TGCAGTGCTAGGGAACCCAGGGTAAGGGGAGAGCAGTACTTC
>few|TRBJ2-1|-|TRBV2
CASIGKGPRGNEQFF
TGTGCCAGCATTGGAAAGGGGCCCCGGGGCAATGAGCAGTTCTTC
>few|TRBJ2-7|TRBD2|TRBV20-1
CSAPGTSGISHVYEQYF
TGCAGTGCTCCCGGGACTAGCGGGATCTCCCATGTCTACGAGCAGTACTTC